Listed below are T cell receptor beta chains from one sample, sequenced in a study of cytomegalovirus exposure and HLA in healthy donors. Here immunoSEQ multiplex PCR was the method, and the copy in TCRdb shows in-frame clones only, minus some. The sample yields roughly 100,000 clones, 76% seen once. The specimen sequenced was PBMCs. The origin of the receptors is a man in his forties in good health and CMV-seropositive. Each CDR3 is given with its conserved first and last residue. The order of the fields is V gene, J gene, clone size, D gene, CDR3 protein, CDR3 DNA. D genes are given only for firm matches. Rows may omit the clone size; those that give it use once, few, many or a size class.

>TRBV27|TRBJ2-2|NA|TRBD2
CASSRGRGLAEFTGELFF
TGTGCCAGCAGTCGCGGACGGGGACTAGCGGAATTCACCGGGGAGCTGTTTTTT
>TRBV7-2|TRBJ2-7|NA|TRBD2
CASSSGGVGGSYEQYF
TGTGCCAGCAGCTCGGGGGGGGTCGGCGGGAGTTACGAGCAGTACTTC
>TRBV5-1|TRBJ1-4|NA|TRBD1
CASSLSPSGQGRTNEKLFF
TGCGCCAGCAGCTTGAGTCCCTCGGGACAGGGGCGAACTAATGAAAAACTGTTTTTT
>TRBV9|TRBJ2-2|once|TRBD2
CASSVGPSGGAGTGELFF
TGTGCCAGCAGCGTAGGACCTAGCGGGGGGGCAGGCACCGGGGAGCTGTTTTTT
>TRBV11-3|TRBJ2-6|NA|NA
CASSLVISLGANGLTF
TGTGCCAGCAGCTTAGTAATCAGTCTGGGGGCCAACGGCCTGACTTTC
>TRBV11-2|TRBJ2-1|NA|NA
CASSLEAGTSRAKGEFF
TGTGCCAGCAGCTTAGAGGCGGGAACTAGCCGGGCGAAAGGGGAGTTCTTC
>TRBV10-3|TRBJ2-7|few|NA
CAISQDSYEQYF
TGTGCCATCAGTCAGGACTCCTACGAGCAGTACTTC
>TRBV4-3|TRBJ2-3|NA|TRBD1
CASSQDSNQGGWDTQYF
TGCGCCAGCAGCCAAGATAGTAACCAAGGGGGCTGGGATACGCAGTATTTT
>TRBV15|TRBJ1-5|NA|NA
CATSRDRASGNQPQHF
TGTGCCACCAGCAGAGATCGTGCCTCCGGGAATCAGCCCCAGCATTTT
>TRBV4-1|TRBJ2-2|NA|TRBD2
CASSQAGGGNTGELFF
TGCGCCAGCTCTCAAGCGGGAGGTGGGAACACCGGGGAGCTGTTTTTT
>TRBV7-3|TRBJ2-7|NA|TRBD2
CASSLTSGSMYEQYF
TGTGCCAGCAGCCTGACTAGCGGGAGTATGTACGAGCAGTACTTC
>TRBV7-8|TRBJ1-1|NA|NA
CASSLGGAETEAFF
TGTGCCAGCAGCTTGGGAGGGGCCGAGACTGAAGCTTTCTTT
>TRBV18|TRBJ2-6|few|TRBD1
CASSPTSGGRSASGANVLTF
TGTGCCAGCTCACCAACTTCAGGGGGCAGATCCGCCTCTGGGGCCAACGTCCTGACTTTC
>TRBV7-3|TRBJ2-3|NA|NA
CASSLVAPDTQYF
TGTGCCAGCAGCTTAGTAGCCCCAGATACGCAGTATTTT
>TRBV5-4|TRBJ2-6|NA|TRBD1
CASRYGTGPASGANVLTF
TGTGCCAGCAGATACGGGACAGGGCCGGCATCTGGGGCCAACGTCCTGACTTTC
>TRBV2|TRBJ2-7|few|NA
CASMLAVIYEQYF
TGTGCCAGCATGTTGGCGGTGATCTACGAGCAGTACTTC
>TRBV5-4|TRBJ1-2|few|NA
CASSQDLPGQTGYGYTF
TGCGCCAGCAGCCAAGATCTACCCGGACAGACAGGATATGGCTACACCTTC
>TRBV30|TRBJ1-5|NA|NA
CAWSDGVRGQPQHF
TGTGCCTGGAGTGACGGGGTACGGGGTCAGCCCCAGCATTTT
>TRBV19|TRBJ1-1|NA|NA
CASSIVRDSLEAFF
TGTGCCAGTAGTATAGTAAGGGACTCCCTTGAAGCTTTCTTT
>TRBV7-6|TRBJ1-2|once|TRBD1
CASSPGQGGYGYTF
TGTGCCAGCAGCCCAGGACAGGGGGGCTATGGCTACACCTTC
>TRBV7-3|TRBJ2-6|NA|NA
CASSLTGAGANVLTF
TGTGCCAGCAGCTTAACAGGGGCTGGGGCCAACGTCCTGACTTTC
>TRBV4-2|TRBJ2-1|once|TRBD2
CASSQVAGGGALGGNEQFF
TGTGCCAGCAGCCAAGTAGCCGGCGGGGGGGCCCTTGGTGGCAATGAGCAGTTCTTC
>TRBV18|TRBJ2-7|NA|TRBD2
CASSPLGLAGSYEQYF
TGTGCCAGCTCACCGTTAGGACTAGCGGGGTCCTACGAGCAGTACTTC
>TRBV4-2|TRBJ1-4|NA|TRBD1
CASSQGDRGNEKLFF
TGTGCCAGCAGCCAAGGCGACAGGGGCAATGAAAAACTGTTTTTT
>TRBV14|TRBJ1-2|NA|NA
CASSLATSYYGYTF
TGTGCCAGCAGCCTAGCCACGTCGTACTATGGCTACACCTTC
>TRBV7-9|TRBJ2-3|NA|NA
CASSLTFITTSTDTQYF
TGTGCCAGCAGCTTAACTTTTATAACTACCAGCACAGATACGCAGTATTTT
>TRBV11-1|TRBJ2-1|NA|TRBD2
CASSSRPLADYNEQFF
TGTGCCAGCAGCTCCCGACCACTAGCGGACTACAATGAGCAGTTCTTC
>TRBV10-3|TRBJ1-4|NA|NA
CAISSQLTGIREKLFF
TGTGCCATCAGTTCGCAGCTTACAGGTATTCGGGAAAAACTGTTTTTT
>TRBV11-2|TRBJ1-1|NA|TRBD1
CASSSHKETGTLNTEAFF
TGTGCCAGCAGCTCGCACAAAGAGACAGGGACCTTGAACACTGAAGCTTTCTTT
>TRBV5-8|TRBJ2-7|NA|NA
CASSLTFSYEQYF
TGTGCCAGCAGCTTGACTTTCTCCTACGAGCAGTACTTC
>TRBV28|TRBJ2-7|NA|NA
CASRPGGPYEQYF
TGTGCCAGCAGGCCCGGCGGCCCCTACGAGCAGTACTTC
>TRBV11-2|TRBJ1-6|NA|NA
CASSRPLYRAPLHF
TGTGCCAGCAGCCGACCTTTGTACAGGGCTCCCCTCCACTTT
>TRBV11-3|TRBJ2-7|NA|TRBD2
CASSLGTSGSYEQYF
TGTGCCAGCAGCTTGGGGACTAGCGGGAGTTACGAGCAGTACTTC
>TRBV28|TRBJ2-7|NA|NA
CASSPRHTYYEQYF
TGTGCCAGCAGTCCCCGACACACATACTACGAGCAGTACTTC
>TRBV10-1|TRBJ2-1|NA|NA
CASILKLALGNEQFF
TGCGCCAGCATCCTAAAGCTAGCGCTCGGGAATGAGCAGTTCTTC
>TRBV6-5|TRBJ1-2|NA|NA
CASSSPTGPRGYTF
TGTGCCAGCAGTTCCCCGACAGGCCCTAGAGGCTACACCTTC
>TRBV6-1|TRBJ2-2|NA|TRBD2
CASSDRRLAVGTGELFF
TGTGCCAGCAGTGACCGCAGACTAGCGGTGGGGACCGGGGAGCTGTTTTTT
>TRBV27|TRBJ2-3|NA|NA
CASRTEEPDTQYF
TGTGCCAGCAGGACCGAGGAGCCAGATACGCAGTATTTT
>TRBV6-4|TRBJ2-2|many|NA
CASSRSGSGELFF
TGTGCCAGCAGTCGGTCTGGTTCCGGGGAGCTGTTTTTT
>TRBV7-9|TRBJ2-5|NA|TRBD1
CASSLAGGETQYF
TGTGCCAGCAGCTTGGCAGGGGGAGAGACCCAGTACTTC
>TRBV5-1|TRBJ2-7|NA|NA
CASSEKQGSEQYF
TGCGCCAGCAGCGAAAAACAGGGTAGCGAGCAGTACTTC
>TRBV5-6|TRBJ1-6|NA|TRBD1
CASSLSVATGRNSPLHF
TGTGCCAGCAGCTTGTCAGTCGCGACAGGGCGTAATTCACCCCTCCACTTT
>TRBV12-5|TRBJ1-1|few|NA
CASARSYTEAFF
TGTGCTAGTGCGAGGAGCTACACTGAAGCTTTCTTT
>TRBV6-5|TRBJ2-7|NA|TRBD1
CASTSTGPAYEQYF
TGTGCCAGCACTTCGACAGGGCCCGCCTACGAGCAGTACTTC
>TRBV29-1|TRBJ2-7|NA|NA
CSGRDGYEQYF
TGCAGCGGGCGGGATGGTTACGAGCAGTACTTC
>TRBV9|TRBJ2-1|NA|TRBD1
CASSVDRGGNEQFF
TGTGCCAGCAGCGTGGACAGGGGAGGCAATGAGCAGTTCTTC
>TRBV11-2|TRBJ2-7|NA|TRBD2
CASSWLPTSGTSEQYF
TGTGCCAGCAGCTGGCTCCCTACTAGCGGGACCTCCGAGCAGTACTTC
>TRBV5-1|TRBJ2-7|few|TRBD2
CASSFGPRGLAKTYEQYF
TGCGCCAGCAGCTTTGGTCCCCGCGGACTAGCGAAGACCTACGAGCAGTACTTC
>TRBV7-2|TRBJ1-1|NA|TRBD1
CASSLMGPGGTEAFF
TGTGCCAGCAGCTTAATGGGGCCAGGGGGGACTGAAGCTTTCTTT
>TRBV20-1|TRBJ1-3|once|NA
CSARKHPSVYF
TGCAGTGCGAGGAAGCATCCGAGCGTATATTTT
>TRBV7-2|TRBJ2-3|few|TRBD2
CASSFPSGGGQYF
TGTGCCAGCAGCTTCCCTAGCGGGGGGGGGCAGTATTTT
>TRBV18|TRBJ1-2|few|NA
CASSPDGGNYGYTF
TGTGCCAGCTCACCAGACGGGGGAAACTATGGCTACACCTTC
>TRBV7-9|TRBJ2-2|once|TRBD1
CVSRGQGDTGELFF
TGTGTCAGCAGGGGACAGGGTGACACCGGGGAGCTGTTTTTT
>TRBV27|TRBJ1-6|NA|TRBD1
CASSLNAGGTWNSPLHF
TGTGCCAGCAGTCTTAACGCAGGGGGCACCTGGAATTCACCCCTCCACTTT
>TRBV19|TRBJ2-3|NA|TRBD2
CASRRERTDTQYF
TGTGCCAGTAGGCGGGAGAGGACAGATACGCAGTATTTT